The rows below give T cell receptor beta chains drawn from one sample of a study of cytomegalovirus exposure and HLA in healthy donors. Repertoires were generated with immunoSEQ multiplex PCR, while TCRdb's copy carries only in-frame clones and drops some. The sample includes 150,000 to 200,000 clones, 72% seen only once; the top ten take 2.5%. The material sequenced was PBMCs. The receptors shown here come from a human donor in good health. The CDR3 runs from the conserved cysteine through the conserved F or W. A D gene is named only where the DNA matches it firmly. Size is stated for part of the rows, as once, few or many counts, or as a class when the clone is expanded.

j_call	cdr3_length	d_call	v_call	clone_size	cdr3_aa	cdr3_nt
TRBJ1-3	15	-	TRBV18	-	CASSPPQANGYTIYF	TGTGCCAGCTCACCACCCCAGGCCAACGGATACACCATATATTTT
TRBJ2-5	15	TRBD2	TRBV5-4	-	CASSVSGGALETQYF	TGTGCCAGCAGCGTTAGCGGGGGGGCCCTGGAGACCCAGTACTTC
TRBJ1-2	15	-	TRBV27	-	CASSKKGPLPYGYTF	TGTGCCAGCAGCAAGAAGGGGCCTTTGCCTTATGGCTACACCTTC
TRBJ1-5	20	TRBD1	TRBV10-3	few	CAISESGHSGGTGNNQPQHF	TGTGCCATCAGTGAGTCGGGGCACAGTGGAGGGACAGGGAACAATCAGCCCCAGCATTTT
TRBJ2-2	15	TRBD1	TRBV7-8	-	CASSAHRGAAGELFF	TGTGCCAGCAGCGCCCACAGGGGGGCGGCCGGGGAGCTGTTTTTT
TRBJ1-6	13	-	TRBV6-5	-	CASRRLYNSPLHF	TGTGCCAGCAGGCGCCTCTATAATTCACCCCTCCACTTT
TRBJ2-3	17	-	TRBV19	-	CASTPPRIGVGTDTQYF	TGTGCCAGTACTCCACCACGTATAGGGGTAGGAACAGATACGCAGTATTTT
TRBJ2-5	17	-	TRBV5-1	-	CASSLRGLSQAEETQYF	TGCGCCAGCAGCTTGAGAGGCCTTTCTCAAGCGGAAGAGACCCAGTACTTC
TRBJ1-1	13	-	TRBV15	-	CATSVTSNTEAFF	TGTGCCACCTCAGTAACAAGTAACACTGAAGCTTTCTTT
TRBJ1-2	14	-	TRBV19	-	CASTLGATYSGYTF	TGTGCCAGTACCCTAGGGGCCACTTATTCTGGCTACACCTTC
TRBJ1-2	13	-	TRBV10-3	-	CAITQGREEGYTF	TGTGCCATCACCCAGGGACGGGAGGAGGGCTACACCTTC
TRBJ1-3	15	TRBD1	TRBV5-1	-	CASSWSGGSADTIYF	TGCGCCAGCAGCTGGTCAGGGGGGTCGGCGGACACCATATATTTT
TRBJ1-5	16	TRBD1	TRBV5-8	once	CASRSFGQGSNQPQHF	TGTGCCAGCAGATCCTTTGGACAGGGGAGCAATCAGCCCCAGCATTTT